This TCR beta chain was sequenced in a study of blood T cell repertoires in COVID-19. About the study: Acute and convalescent COVID-19 specimens originated in the United States, Italy and Spain. The cDNA or gDNA used as material had been derived from T cells, B-cell-depleted T cells, or PBMCs.

In the original analysis: Amplified reference gene primers provided the basis for estimating nucleated cell counts. Clones were sequenced by immunoSEQ multiplex PCR, and TCRdb holds only the in-frame ones, with some missing. The V and J calls and clone size were taken over from that table, and D and trimming were inferred from the DNA. The sample records 180,000 or so clones, 87% being singletons. This CDR3 spans 16 amino acids. In germline, CDR1 is SNHLY, CDR2 FYNNEI. Trimming removed 1 base from V and 2 bases from J, with 15 bases in between. The rearrangement joins TRBV2 to TRBJ2-7, with D unresolved. This receptor was taken from a woman in her forties or fifties with acute or convalescent COVID-19. Sequenced: peripheral blood. For the CDR3, the DNA is TGTGCCAGCAGTGAAGGCCGAACCCTCGGAGCCTACGAGCAGTACTTC. Translation: CASSEGRTLGAYEQYF.